The clone carrying this T cell receptor (beta chain) turned up a few times. Generated by immunoSEQ multiplex PCR, the TCRdb table keeps only in-frame clones and is missing some. The sample lists some 170,000 clones; approximately 80% were seen once. These data belong to a study of blood T cell repertoires in COVID-19. Seattle enrolled patients during active infection and tracked them longitudinally. The sequencing input was peripheral blood. The receptor was isolated from a woman between 40 and 55 years old with COVID-19, enrolled during active disease.

The CDR3 spells CASSLLGGYGYTF. CDR3 nucleotide sequence: TGTGCCAGCAGTTTGCTAGGGGGTTATGGCTACACCTTC. V gene TRBV28 combines with J gene TRBJ1-2, with a tentative D call TRBD1 (6 bases). Germline assignment: CDR1 MDHEN and CDR2 SYDVKM. V shed 3 bases and J shed 5 bases, with 10 bases lying between them. The CDR3 runs 13 residues.